This is a list of T cell receptor beta chains from one sample in a study of blood T cell repertoires in COVID-19. The assay was immunoSEQ multiplex PCR, and TCRdb's table has in-frame clones only and misses some. The sample shows about 69,000 clones, approximately 85% of them seen only once. The specimen sequenced was peripheral blood. These receptors originate from a human donor in a cohort sampled during active COVID-19. CDR3s include the opening cysteine and the closing phenylalanine or tryptophan. D genes are given only for firm matches. For some rows the clone size is stated as once, few or many, or as a class when expanded; others skip it.

length: 10; size: .; D: .; V: TRBV30; J: TRBJ1-2; CDR3: CAWSEAGYTF; DNA: TGTGCCTGGAGTGAAGCTGGCTACACCTTC
length: 9; size: .; D: .; V: TRBV20-1; J: TRBJ2-1; CDR3: CSASREQFF; DNA: TGCAGTGCTAGTCGTGAGCAGTTCTTC
length: 17; size: .; D: TRBD1; V: TRBV9; J: TRBJ2-3; CDR3: CASSSPGTGISTDTQYF; DNA: TGTGCCAGCAGCTCCCCCGGGACAGGGATAAGCACAGATACGCAGTATTTT
length: 15; size: .; D: .; V: TRBV2; J: TRBJ1-4; CDR3: CASKAQGTKGEKLFF; DNA: TGTGCCAGCAAGGCCCAAGGGACAAAGGGTGAAAAACTGTTTTTT
length: 13; size: .; D: TRBD2; V: TRBV20-1; J: TRBJ2-4; CDR3: CSASMAGGSIQYF; DNA: TGCAGTGCTAGTATGGCGGGGGGCTCCATTCAGTACTTC
length: 16; size: .; D: .; V: TRBV9; J: TRBJ2-3; CDR3: CASSVGGSPSTDTQYF; DNA: TGTGCCAGCAGCGTAGGAGGGTCCCCGTCCACAGATACGCAGTATTTT
length: 15; size: .; D: .; V: TRBV21-1; J: TRBJ2-3; CDR3: CASSKVDKGVDTQYF; DNA: TGTGCCAGCAGCAAAGTGGACAAAGGTGTCGATACGCAGTATTTT
length: 14; size: .; D: TRBD1; V: TRBV5-4; J: TRBJ2-7; CDR3: CASSLKGATYEQYF; DNA: TGTGCCAGCAGCTTGAAGGGGGCCACCTACGAGCAGTACTTC
length: 15; size: .; D: .; V: TRBV6-5; J: TRBJ1-1; CDR3: CASSKRGTGYTEAFF; DNA: TGTGCCAGCAGTAAAAGGGGAACTGGGTACACTGAAGCTTTCTTT
length: 13; size: .; D: .; V: TRBV7-3; J: TRBJ1-1; CDR3: CASSFREDTEAFF; DNA: TGTGCCAGCAGCTTTAGGGAGGACACTGAAGCTTTCTTT
length: 13; size: .; D: .; V: TRBV30; J: TRBJ1-2; CDR3: CAWTRDTDYGYTF; DNA: TGTGCCTGGACCAGGGACACTGACTATGGCTACACCTTC
length: 15; size: .; D: TRBD1; V: TRBV11-2; J: TRBJ2-3; CDR3: CATKPGQGGTDTQYF; DNA: TGTGCCACAAAGCCGGGACAGGGTGGAACAGATACGCAGTATTTT
length: 14; size: few; D: .; V: TRBV7-8; J: TRBJ1-6; CDR3: CASSLVGSNSPLHF; DNA: TGTGCCAGCAGCTTAGTGGGGAGTAATTCACCCCTCCACTTT
length: 14; size: .; D: TRBD1; V: TRBV7-9; J: TRBJ1-5; CDR3: CASSPTGGIGPQHF; DNA: TGTGCCAGCAGCCCGACAGGGGGCATCGGGCCCCAGCATTTT
length: 18; size: few; D: .; V: TRBV7-8; J: TRBJ1-5; CDR3: CASSLRRRGGYSNQPQHF; DNA: TGTGCCAGCAGCTTAAGGCGCAGGGGAGGGTATAGCAATCAGCCCCAGCATTTT
length: 16; size: .; D: TRBD1; V: TRBV7-2; J: TRBJ1-3; CDR3: CASSFRQGGHGNTIYF; DNA: TGTGCCAGCAGCTTTAGACAGGGGGGCCATGGAAACACCATATATTTT
length: 14; size: .; D: .; V: TRBV28; J: TRBJ2-1; CDR3: CASKGGEGYNEQFF; DNA: TGTGCCAGCAAGGGGGGGGAAGGTTACAATGAGCAGTTCTTC
length: 15; size: .; D: TRBD1; V: TRBV19; J: TRBJ1-2; CDR3: CASSIRRQGAIGYTF; DNA: TGTGCCAGTAGTATAAGGAGACAGGGGGCGATCGGCTACACCTTC
length: 15; size: .; D: .; V: TRBV3-1/TRBV3-2; J: TRBJ2-5; CDR3: CASSQDRTASPTQYF; DNA: TGTGCCAGCAGCCAAGATAGGACAGCCAGCCCGACCCAGTACTTC
length: 13; size: .; D: .; V: TRBV7-9; J: TRBJ1-4; CDR3: CASSVFPGTKLFF; DNA: TGTGCCAGCAGCGTCTTTCCTGGGACTAAGCTGTTTTTT
length: 16; size: .; D: .; V: TRBV7-9; J: TRBJ1-2; CDR3: CASSLTRPRGFEGYTF; DNA: TGTGCCAGCAGCTTAACTAGGCCCAGAGGATTTGAGGGCTACACCTTC
length: 13; size: .; D: .; V: TRBV12-3/TRBV12-4; J: TRBJ1-2; CDR3: CASSPRGGGGYTF; DNA: TGTGCCAGCAGTCCCCGAGGAGGCGGCGGCTACACCTTC
length: 15; size: .; D: .; V: TRBV5-5; J: TRBJ1-5; CDR3: CASSGLAGGNQPQHF; DNA: TGTGCCAGCAGCGGGCTAGCGGGGGGCAATCAGCCCCAGCATTTT
length: 16; size: .; D: TRBD2; V: TRBV18; J: TRBJ2-3; CDR3: CASSRTSGYSTDTQYF; DNA: TGTGCCAGCTCACGGACTAGCGGTTACAGCACAGATACGCAGTATTTT
length: 14; size: once; D: .; V: TRBV5-1; J: TRBJ2-2; CDR3: CASSLTANTGELFF; DNA: TGCGCCAGCAGCTTGACAGCGAACACCGGGGAGCTGTTTTTT
length: 12; size: .; D: .; V: TRBV3-1/TRBV3-2; J: TRBJ1-2; CDR3: CASSQEGGGYTF; DNA: TGTGCCAGCAGCCAAGAGGGGGGAGGCTACACCTTC
length: 16; size: .; D: .; V: TRBV6-6; J: TRBJ1-2; CDR3: CASSYSNAGAGYGYTF; DNA: TGTGCCAGCAGTTACTCGAATGCGGGGGCGGGCTATGGCTACACCTTC
length: 17; size: .; D: .; V: TRBV7-8; J: TRBJ2-3; CDR3: CASSRENNRERSDTQYF; DNA: TGTGCCAGCAGCCGCGAGAACAACAGGGAGAGATCAGATACGCAGTATTTT
length: 15; size: .; D: .; V: TRBV7-3; J: TRBJ2-7; CDR3: CASSLSGSSSGEQYF; DNA: TGTGCCAGCAGCTTATCAGGGTCCAGTAGCGGCGAGCAGTACTTC
length: 13; size: .; D: .; V: TRBV19; J: TRBJ1-6; CDR3: CASSGIYNSPLHF; DNA: TGTGCCAGTAGCGGGATCTATAATTCACCCCTCCACTTT
length: 12; size: .; D: TRBD1; V: TRBV29-1; J: TRBJ2-2; CDR3: CSVETGYRELFF; DNA: TGCAGCGTTGAGACAGGGTACAGGGAGCTGTTTTTT
length: 15; size: .; D: .; V: TRBV5-1; J: TRBJ1-3; CDR3: CASSWEGFSGNTIYF; DNA: TGCGCCAGCAGCTGGGAGGGTTTCTCTGGAAACACCATATATTTT
length: 16; size: .; D: .; V: TRBV3-1/TRBV3-2; J: TRBJ1-2; CDR3: CASSRRSGQANYGYTF; DNA: TGTGCCAGCAGCCGTCGCTCGGGACAAGCTAACTATGGCTACACCTTC
length: 16; size: .; D: .; V: TRBV5-5; J: TRBJ2-7; CDR3: CASSLTQGSFSYEQYF; DNA: TGTGCCAGCAGCTTGACACAGGGATCATTCTCCTACGAGCAGTACTTC
length: 14; size: once; D: .; V: TRBV5-1; J: TRBJ2-5; CDR3: CASSPSTGYGTQYF; DNA: TGCGCCAGCAGCCCAAGTACAGGGTACGGGACCCAGTACTTC
length: 15; size: .; D: TRBD1; V: TRBV7-3; J: TRBJ1-2; CDR3: CASSLYPGGFYGYTF; DNA: TGTGCCAGCAGCTTATATCCAGGGGGCTTTTATGGCTACACCTTC
length: 13; size: once; D: .; V: TRBV15; J: TRBJ1-2; CDR3: CATSRDRDYGYTF; DNA: TGTGCCACCAGCAGAGATCGGGACTATGGCTACACCTTC
length: 14; size: once; D: .; V: TRBV6-6; J: TRBJ1-2; CDR3: CASSYDEGGYGYTF; DNA: TGTGCCAGCAGTTACGACGAGGGCGGGTATGGCTACACCTTC
length: 13; size: .; D: .; V: TRBV5-1; J: TRBJ2-7; CDR3: CASSSTRANEQYF; DNA: TGCGCCAGCAGCTCCACGAGGGCCAACGAGCAGTACTTC
length: 13; size: .; D: .; V: TRBV14; J: TRBJ2-3; CDR3: CASSPTSTDTQYF; DNA: TGTGCCAGCAGCCCCACTAGCACAGATACGCAGTATTTT
length: 14; size: .; D: .; V: TRBV7-3; J: TRBJ2-2; CDR3: CASSPGHPTGELFF; DNA: TGTGCCAGCAGCCCCGGACACCCCACCGGGGAGCTGTTTTTT
length: 16; size: .; D: TRBD1; V: TRBV24-1; J: TRBJ1-2; CDR3: CATSDSSLSRGDGYTF; DNA: TGTGCCACCAGTGACAGCTCTTTATCCAGGGGGGACGGCTACACCTTC
length: 15; size: .; D: .; V: TRBV14; J: TRBJ1-2; CDR3: CASSPTRERNYGYTF; DNA: TGTGCCAGCAGCCCGACGAGGGAAAGGAACTATGGCTACACCTTC
length: 13; size: .; D: .; V: TRBV19; J: TRBJ2-1; CDR3: CASSITPETPGVF; DNA: TGTGCCAGTAGTATCACGCCTGAAACCCCCGGGGTCTTC
length: 17; size: few; D: .; V: TRBV3-1/TRBV3-2; J: TRBJ1-5; CDR3: CASSQDGGGGSNQPQHF; DNA: TGTGCCAGCAGCCAAGATGGAGGGGGGGGAAGCAATCAGCCCCAGCATTTT
length: 14; size: .; D: .; V: TRBV5-1; J: TRBJ2-2; CDR3: CASSVTDYTGELFF; DNA: TGCGCCAGCAGTGTGACGGACTACACCGGGGAGCTGTTTTTT